This T cell receptor (beta chain) was retrieved from a study of CD8 T cells in ankylosing spondylitis. With 3 bases clipped from V and 6 bases from J, the junction kept 2 bases outside the gene matches. Germline values: CDR1 SGHAT, CDR2 FQNNGV. The CDR3 is made up of 13 amino acids. This clonotype has a single count. Researchers built TCR beta libraries using quantitative 5'-RACE with molecular barcodes. TCRdb reanalysed the 5' RACE reads using MiXCR and keeps one entry per CDR3 protein. The profile shows approximately 300,000 distinct CDR3 sequences, about 20% of them singletons. V and J are TRBV11-2 and TRBJ2-3; TRBD2 aligns across 8 bases. The origin of this receptor is a male donor with ankylosing spondylitis or in good health (not recorded which). The material sequenced was blood, either unsorted or a sorted T cell fraction (not recorded which). The CDR3 nucleotides read TGTGCCAGCAGCTTTGGGACTAGTGATACGCAGTATTTT. Translation: CASSFGTSDTQYF.